This TCR beta chain was found in a study of T cells after yellow fever vaccination. TCR cDNA, made by 5'RACE template switching, carried an added universal primer site and UMIs. TCRdb reprocessed the 5' RACE reads with MiXCR, giving one entry per CDR3 protein. The sample shows 500,000 to 700,000 distinct CDR3 sequences, roughly 21% of them seen only once. This specimen was PBMCs, taken 15 days after the yellow fever booster vaccination. The TCR comes from a man aged 25-45 years who received the YFV17D yellow fever vaccine.

The CDR3 DNA is TGCAGTGCTAGAGGTACCAGGGCAGAGACCCAGTACTTC. It codes for CSARGTRAETQYF. The chain employs TRBV20-1 and TRBJ2-5; weak D call: TRBD1 (5 bases). The CDR3 totals 13 residues. Looked up from germline, CDR1 is DFQATT and CDR2 is SNEGSKA (reference sequence). V was trimmed by 1 base and J by 4 bases, leaving 10 bases between them.